The clone carrying this TCR beta chain occurred many times. The read ends 3 residues before the CDR3 terminus; that terminus is restored from the germline J gene. This entry belongs to a study of T cell clonality in common variable immunodeficiency. Equal genomic DNA amounts from CVID and control samples were sequenced. TCRdb's copy holds only in-frame clones and misses some; the assay was immunoSEQ multiplex PCR. The sample yields tens of thousands of clones, without any singletons. V lost 6 bases and J lost 2, with 14 bases in between. The CDR3 has 13 amino acids. Germline V gives CDR1 DFQATT, CDR2 SNEGSKA (reference sequence).

V usage is TRBV20-1 and J usage is TRBJ2-7; possibly TRBD2 for D (6 bases). The specimen was peripheral blood mononuclear cells. The TCR originated in a person aged 18 to 75 in good health. The sequenced part of the CDR3 DNA is TGCAGTGCCCCCGGGGACTCGACCTACGAG. Its protein product is CSAPGDSTYE. The entire CDR3 protein reads CSAPGDSTYEQYF.